These 15 T cell receptor beta chains were all obtained from the same sample, sequenced in a study of tumor-infiltrating lymphocytes in localized non-small cell lung cancer listed by TCRdb under 2021. Library creation used the immunoSEQ multiplex PCR assay. TCRdb retrieved this table from immuneACCESS and kept in-frame rearrangements only. Not all clones are present; in checked studies, unresolved V genes account for under half, and no reason is known for the remainder. The sample table holds about 24,000 clones, of which 50% to 70% were seen once. The ten largest clones add up to under 6% of the sample. Source material: lung tumor tissue. Receptor source: a human donor with non-small cell lung cancer.

J is TRBJ2-2 and V is TRBV10-3, with 9 bases matching TRBD1. This CDR3 is built from 16 residues. From germline, CDR1 is ENHRY and CDR2 SYGVKD. After removal of 3 bases from V and 1 base from J, the junction contained 3 bases not matched to a gene. The CDR3 spells CAISEKGQGNTGELFF. The CDR3 region has the DNA TGTGCCATCAGTGAAAAGGGACAGGGGAACACCGGGGAGCTGTTTTTT.

Only one count was recorded for this clone. The gene calls are TRBV6-5 and TRBJ2-6; D possibly corresponds to TRBD1 (6 bases). Trimming stripped 5 bases from V and 13 bases from J, with 15 bases between. The V gene's germline CDR1 is MNHEY and CDR2 SVGAGI. CDR3 length equals 13 residues. The CDR3 nucleotides are TGTGCCAGCAGTCCCACCGGGACACATGTCCTGACTTTC. This translates into CASSPTGTHVLTF.

This chain uses TRBV7-9 with TRBJ2-3; 8 bases agree with TRBD2. CDR1 and CDR2 (germline): SEHNR, FQNEAQ (reference sequence). This CDR3 is built from 16 residues. V lost 2 bases to trimming and J lost 3 bases; unmatched junction nucleotides: 7. The CDR3 region is CASSLRLAGLTDTQYF. DNA for the CDR3: TGTGCCAGCAGCTTACGGCTAGCGGGTTTGACAGATACGCAGTATTTT.

The chain joins TRBV18 to TRBJ1-5; D remains ambiguous. The germline gives CDR1 KGHSH, CDR2 LQKENI. The CDR3 consists of 14 residues. The V end lost 5 bases, the J end lost 3 bases, and 11 bases lay between the germline ends. CDR3 loop: CASSYDILNQPQHF. Here the CDR3 DNA reads TGTGCCAGCTCATACGACATACTCAATCAGCCCCAGCATTTT.

This clone occurred a few times. The chain carries TRBV5-1 and TRBJ1-1; a possible D gene is TRBD1 (6 bases). In germline, CDR1 is SGHRS, CDR2 YFSETQ. The CDR3 has 13 residues. V lost 5 bases and J 3 bases, leaving 11 bases between the germline ends. The CDR3 here is CASRGGLDTEAFF. The CDR3 DNA sequence: TGCGCCAGCAGAGGGGGTCTGGACACTGAAGCTTTCTTT.

The chain joins TRBV6-5 to TRBJ2-3, with 10 bases lining up with TRBD1. V gave up 5 bases and J gave up 6 bases; unmatched junction bases: 8. This CDR3 spans 15 amino acids. Germline assignment: CDR1 MNHEY and CDR2 SVGAGI. Here the CDR3 reads CASSPRQGAHDTQYF. The DNA of the CDR3 is TGTGCCAGCAGTCCTAGACAGGGGGCGCATGATACGCAGTATTTT.

Only a few counts were recorded for this clone. This rearrangement joins TRBV7-7 to TRBJ2-1; the D is unclear. There are 13 residues in the CDR3. The germline gives CDR1 SSHAT, CDR2 FNYEAQ (reference sequence). V lost 4 bases to trimming and J lost 9 bases, with 13 bases between them. DNA of the CDR3: TGTGCCAGCAGCTCTGAAGGGTTTGGTGAGCAGTTCTTC. This encodes CASSSEGFGEQFF.

The chain has TRBV5-1 and TRBJ2-2; 9 bases map to TRBD2. The CDR3 is 15 amino acids. In germline, CDR1 is SGHRS, CDR2 YFSETQ. V shed 8 bases, J shed 4 bases, and the junction held 9 bases outside the gene matches. CDR3 in amino acids: CASTYLAGSTGELFF. In DNA, the CDR3 is TGCGCCAGTACCTACCTAGCGGGAAGCACCGGGGAGCTGTTTTTT. Complete variable domain (other parts from reference TRBV5-1 and TRBJ2-2): KAGVTQTPRYLIKTRGQQVTLSCSPISGHRSVSWYQQTPGQGLQFLFEYFSETQRNKGNFPGRFSGRQFSNSRSEMNVSTLELGDSALYLCASTYLAGSTGELFFGEGSRLTVL.

The CDR3 nucleotides are TGTGCCAGCAGCTTGTCCCCCTCTGGGGCCAACGTCCTGACTTTC. Protein: CASSLSPSGANVLTF. The chain employs TRBV5-6 and TRBJ2-6; D is uncertain. This CDR3 is 15 amino acids long. Germline V lookup: CDR1 SGHDT, CDR2 YYEEEE. Trimming removed 1 base at V and 0 bases at J, with 5 bases between. The full variable domain, rest sourced from reference TRBV5-6 and TRBJ2-6, is DAGVTQSPTHLIKTRGQQVTLRCSPKSGHDTVSWYQQALGQGPQFIFQYYEEEERQRGNFPDRFSGHQFPNYSSELNVNALLLGDSALYLCASSLSPSGANVLTFGAGSRLTVL.

The genes are TRBV27 and TRBJ1-1, with D maybe TRBD1 (5 bases). Germline V gene lookup returns CDR1 MNHEY and CDR2 SMNVEV (reference sequence). V lost 5 bases and J 4 bases, leaving 14 bases between the germline ends. This CDR3 spans 14 amino acids. This CDR3 is CASSPLYGATEAFF. In nucleotides, the CDR3 is TGTGCCAGCAGTCCGTTATACGGGGCCACTGAAGCTTTCTTT.

V usage is TRBV9 and J usage is TRBJ2-5; 7 bases line up with TRBD2. The CDR3 length is 13 residues. After removal of 9 bases from V and 4 bases from J, the junction contained 9 bases not matched to a gene. Germline V CDR1 and CDR2: SGDLS, YYNGEE. CDR3 in DNA: TGTGCCACCCCCTCTTTAGCGGGAGAGACCCAGTACTTC. It encodes CATPSLAGETQYF. Drawing the rest from reference TRBV9 and TRBJ2-5, the complete variable domain is DSGVTQTPKHLITATGQRVTLRCSPRSGDLSVYWYQQSLDQGLQFLIQYYNGEERAKGNILERFSAQQFPDLHSELNLSSLELGDSALYFCATPSLAGETQYFGPGTRLLVL.

As concerns this clone: Other DNA sequences in the same sample also yield this CDR3. The V call is TRBV13, the J call TRBJ1-5; unclear D gene. Per the germline V gene, CDR1 is PRHDT and CDR2 is FYEKMQ (reference sequence). The CDR3 consists of 15 residues. Deletions cut 0 bases from V and 5 bases from J, with 11 bases between. CDR3: CASSLGPGGYQPQHF. The CDR3 coding sequence is TGTGCCAGCAGCTTAGGACCGGGCGGATATCAGCCCCAGCATTTT.

J is TRBJ2-7 and V is TRBV5-1; possible D gene TRBD2, 5 bases. Per the germline V gene, CDR1 is SGHRS and CDR2 is YFSETQ. The CDR3 is 14 amino acids. The V gene lost 5 bases and the J gene lost 2 bases, with 14 bases spanning the gap. CDR3 residues: CASRFRTVTYEQYF. CDR3 DNA: TGCGCCAGCAGATTTAGGACTGTGACCTACGAGCAGTACTTC.

This clone has more than one count but fewer than ten. The V and J genes are TRBV5-6 and TRBJ2-3; 8 nucleotides agree with TRBD2. Germline lookup yields CDR1 SGHDT and CDR2 YYEEEE. V lost 3 bases and J lost 1; bases outside the gene matches: 7. The CDR3 runs 16 residues. The CDR3: CASSSYGREGTDTQYF. Here the CDR3 DNA reads TGTGCCAGCAGCTCCTACGGGCGGGAGGGCACAGATACGCAGTATTTT. The full variable domain, in which reference TRBV5-6 and TRBJ2-3 provide the parts outside the CDR3, is DAGVTQSPTHLIKTRGQQVTLRCSPKSGHDTVSWYQQALGQGPQFIFQYYEEEERQRGNFPDRFSGHQFPNYSSELNVNALLLGDSALYLCASSSYGREGTDTQYFGPGTRLTVL.

This chain links TRBV4-1 with TRBJ2-3, with TRBD2 as a possible D gene (6 bases). There are 16 residues in the CDR3. Trimming took 0 bases from V and 3 from J, leaving 13 bases between them. From germline, CDR1 is MGHRA and CDR2 YSYEKL. The CDR3 here is CASSQDKAGRTDTQYF. In DNA form, the CDR3 reads TGCGCCAGCAGCCAAGATAAGGCGGGACGGACAGATACGCAGTATTTT.